A single sample is the source of the 22 T cell receptor beta chains below, sequenced in a study of blood T cells in healthy people across ages (dated by TCRdb to the mid-2010s). Library prep was done by 5' RACE. Reads for this sample came from an Illumina HiSeq 2500. A second about 6 to 11 cycle PCR used a sample-barcoded 5' primer and a J-beta primer mix. TCRdb reanalyzed the raw reads on its own, using fastp at Q25 for trimming and MiXCR for clone calling, and kept in-frame beta chains. Every distinct CDR3 protein forms one entry, paired with its most common genes and DNA. In all, the sample holds 750,000 to 1,000,000 distinct CDR3 sequences, and 29% of those were seen once. The top ten clonotypes cover 10% of the sample. In addition, the sample was reused for a study of T cells of mothers and their children.

Sequencing used blood. Receptors originate from a woman aged 40-49 years in good health.

The chain links TRBV12-3 or TRBV12-4 to TRBJ1-2; D gene ambiguous. Trimming removed 3 bases from V and 4 bases from J, with 12 bases in between. CDR3 size: 14 residues. The CDR3 protein is CASSFNSPSYGYTF. CDR3 nucleotide sequence: TGTGCCAGCAGTTTTAATTCCCCCAGCTATGGCTACACCTTC.

CDR3 bases: TGTGCCAGCAGCTTATTATACAGGGATGAGAACACTGAAGCTTTCTTT. Its translation is CASSLLYRDENTEAFF. The V gene is TRBV11-2, the J gene TRBJ1-1; tentatively, D is TRBD1 (6 bases). Germline V lookup: CDR1 SGHAT, CDR2 FQNNGV. V was shortened by 2 bases and J by 1 base, with 14 bases between the two germline ends. This CDR3 contains 16 residues.

Turning to this clonotype: With a much larger clone just one base away, this may be a read error. The rearrangement links TRBV6-1 to TRBJ2-7, with a possible D match to TRBD2 (5 bases). Trimming cost V 2 bases and J 7 bases, with 21 bases left between them. This CDR3 spans 16 amino acids. In germline, CDR1 is MNHNS, CDR2 SASEGT. This chain's CDR3 is CASSESWSGLYNEQYF. CDR3 DNA: TGTGCCAGCAGTGAAAGTTGGAGCGGCCTCTACAATGAGCAGTACTTC.

This clonotype was observed many times. The rearrangement links TRBV9 to TRBJ2-5; D might be TRBD2 (6 bases). Germline-derived CDR1 and CDR2 are SGDLS and YYNGEE. The germline V and J ends were trimmed by 0 bases and 3 bases, with 21 bases remaining between them. The CDR3 sequence is 18 residues long. The CDR3 DNA reads TGTGCCAGCAGCGTAGTGGACTTAAGGAGGGCTTTCGAAGAGACCCAGTACTTC. It is translated as CASSVVDLRRAFEETQYF. Variable domain in full (rest from reference TRBV9 and TRBJ2-5): DSGVTQTPKHLITATGQRVTLRCSPRSGDLSVYWYQQSLDQGLQFLIQYYNGEERAKGNILERFSAQQFPDLHSELNLSSLELGDSALYFCASSVVDLRRAFEETQYFGPGTRLLVL.

The genes are TRBV7-2 and TRBJ2-5, with TRBD2 matching 10 bases. This CDR3 region has 16 residues. Germline V gene lookup returns CDR1 SGHTA and CDR2 FQGNSA. Trimming removed 6 bases from V and 5 bases from J; junction bases left unmatched: 12. This CDR3 reads CASRPASGGGLETQYF. CDR3 coding DNA: TGTGCCAGCAGACCCGCTAGCGGGGGAGGTTTGGAGACCCAGTACTTC.

V is TRBV28 and J is TRBJ1-4; perhaps TRBD1 as D (5 bases). The V gene's germline CDR1 is MDHEN and CDR2 SYDVKM. Trimming took 7 bases from V and 3 from J, leaving 18 bases between them. The CDR3 runs 16 residues. CDR3 sequence: CASTAGLGLSNEKLFF. For the CDR3, the DNA is TGTGCCAGCACCGCAGGGCTAGGGTTGTCTAATGAAAAACTGTTTTTT.

This clonotype was observed many times. The CDR3 here is CATSRRRGFTDTQYF. Here the CDR3 DNA reads TGTGCCACCAGCAGACGGCGGGGATTCACAGATACGCAGTATTTT. The chain joins TRBV15 to TRBJ2-3; perhaps TRBD2 as D (6 bases). The V gene's germline CDR1 is LNHNV and CDR2 YYDKDF (reference sequence). The CDR3 contains 15 residues. Trimming stripped 2 bases from V and 2 bases from J, with 11 bases between.

V and J are TRBV10-3 and TRBJ2-3, with D uncertain. The CDR3 is 15 amino acids. V gave up 2 bases and J gave up 4 bases, with 13 bases separating them. Germline V lookup: CDR1 ENHRY, CDR2 SYGVKD. In DNA, the CDR3 is TGTGCCATCAGTGAGCCATTAGCTCGTTCAGATACGCAGTATTTT. Protein: CAISEPLARSDTQYF.

A word on this clonotype: A read error is possible here, since a much larger clone lies one base away. The rearrangement uses TRBV20-1 and TRBJ2-7; a weak D match, TRBD1 (5 bases). Germline V gene data show CDR1 as DFQATT and CDR2 as SNEGSKA (reference sequence). This CDR3 has 15 residues. Written as DNA, the CDR3 is TGCAGTGCTAGAGATAACAGGATAAGCTCCCACGAGCAGTACTTC. Amino acids: CSARDNRISSHEQYF.

This clonotype was counted between two and nine times. The chain carries TRBV29-1 and TRBJ2-3, with D perhaps matching TRBD1 (5 bases). The germline V gene encodes CDR1 SQVTM and CDR2 ANQGSEA. The CDR3 totals 16 residues. V lost 7 bases and J 1 base, leaving 21 bases between the germline ends. CDR3 sequence reads: CSGHGPGFRGTDTQYF. DNA for the CDR3: TGCAGCGGCCACGGGCCAGGGTTTCGGGGCACAGATACGCAGTATTTT.

As regards this clonotype: One base away lies a much larger clone, so this may be a sequencing read error. This likely comes from a read error, as the CDR3 has no conserved phenylalanine or tryptophan at its end. The chain carries TRBV6-6 and TRBJ2-7, with D unclear. Germline CDR1 and CDR2: MNHNY and SVGAGI (reference sequence). Trimming took 3 bases from V and 2 from J, leaving 11 bases between them. CDR3 length equals 14 residues. The CDR3: CASSYDRKTYEQYC. Here the CDR3 DNA reads TGTGCCAGCAGTTATGACCGAAAAACCTACGAGCAGTACTGC.

This clonotype appeared many times. The rearrangement joins TRBV4-3 to TRBJ2-7, with unresolved D. Trimming cost V 2 bases and J 2 bases, with 19 bases left between them. Germline V gene data show CDR1 as LGHNA and CDR2 as YSLEER. The CDR3 spans 17 residues. CDR3 loop: CASSQSSPASNAYEQYF. The CDR3 region has the DNA TGCGCCAGCAGCCAATCCTCTCCAGCGTCGAACGCCTACGAGCAGTACTTC.

Details on this clonotype: A read error may account for a junction end that differs from germline. This chain connects TRBV7-9 to TRBJ1-1; no clear D. This CDR3 has 12 amino acids. CDR1 SEHNR and CDR2 FQNEAQ come from the germline V gene (reference sequence). Here the CDR3 DNA reads TGTGCCAGCGATCCCGGGCTAACTGAAGTTTTCTTT. Translation gives CASDPGLTEVFF.

This clonotype was observed a handful of times. CDR3: CASSLTSDFEQFF. The CDR3 coding sequence is TGTGCCAGCAGCTTAACGTCGGACTTTGAGCAGTTCTTC. V usage is TRBV7-3 and J usage is TRBJ2-1; tentative D call: TRBD2 (5 bases). V lost 0 bases and J 9 bases, leaving 9 bases between the germline ends. CDR3 length: 13 residues. Germline V gene sequence: CDR1 SGHTA, CDR2 FQGTGA.

Details on this clonotype: Its ends do not fully match the called genes, so a read error is possible. The V call is TRBV7-7, the J call TRBJ1-1, with D maybe TRBD1 (5 bases). Per the germline V gene, CDR1 is SSHAT and CDR2 is FNYEAQ (reference sequence). The CDR3 covers 14 residues. CDR3: CASSPRVGATEAFF. The CDR3 bases are TGTGCTAGCAGCCCCCGCGTAGGGGCCACTGAAGCTTTCTTT.

The chain couples TRBV19 to TRBJ1-1, with D maybe TRBD1 (5 bases). V was trimmed by 5 bases and J by 4 bases, leaving 17 bases between them. This CDR3 contains 15 residues. Germline-derived CDR1 and CDR2 are LNHDA and SQIVND (reference sequence). The DNA of the CDR3 is TGTGCCAGTAGTCTCAGGACAAGGCGGTCCACTGAAGCTTTCTTT. Its translation is CASSLRTRRSTEAFF.

About this clonotype itself: A much larger clone is a single base away; this may be a read error. The chain carries TRBV20-1 and TRBJ1-5; weak D call: TRBD1 (5 bases). This CDR3 has 16 amino acids. Per the germline V gene, CDR1 is DFQATT and CDR2 is SNEGSKA (reference sequence). Deletions cut 1 base from V and 5 bases from J, with 18 bases between. CDR3 sequence: CSARAFREGFYQPQHF. The CDR3 DNA sequence: TGCAGTGCTAGAGCCTTCAGGGAGGGATTCTATCAGCCCCAGCATTTT.

At least ten counts were recorded for this clonotype. The chain is built from TRBV20-1 and TRBJ2-1; D gene unclear. The CDR3 has 14 residues. V shed 3 bases and J shed 2 bases, with 11 bases lying between them. The germline V gene has CDR1 DFQATT and CDR2 SNEGSKA (reference sequence). The CDR3, as DNA: TGCAGTGCTAGTCAAGTATATACCTACAATGAGCAGTTCTTC. Translation: CSASQVYTYNEQFF.

Turning to this clonotype: A single base separates this from a much larger clone, so it may be a read error. The rearrangement links TRBV12-3 or TRBV12-4 to TRBJ2-7; the match to TRBD1 covers 10 bases. The CDR3 consists of 13 residues. Germline trimming cut 6 bases from V and 6 bases from J; bases unmatched to any gene: 5. CDR3: CASRGQGICEQYF. The CDR3 DNA follows: TGTGCCAGCAGGGGACAGGGGATCTGCGAGCAGTACTTC.

The rearrangement uses TRBV12-3 or TRBV12-4 and TRBJ1-5, with D unclear. The CDR3 sequence is 15 residues long. Trimming took 6 bases from V and 0 from J, leaving 12 bases between them. The CDR3, as DNA: TGTGCCAGCAGCCGGAGTTCATATAGCAATCAGCCCCAGCATTTT. It translates to CASSRSSYSNQPQHF.

V and J are TRBV29-1 and TRBJ2-6; no clear D gene. V was shortened by 5 bases and J by 4 bases, with 12 bases between the two germline ends. CDR1 is SQVTM, CDR2 ANQGSEA, per germline. This CDR3 region has 14 residues. The CDR3 here is CSVSSRGGANVLTF. Here the CDR3 DNA reads TGCAGCGTTAGTTCCCGTGGAGGGGCCAACGTCCTGACTTTC.

This clonotype has more than one count but fewer than ten. V usage is TRBV7-2 and J usage is TRBJ2-5; either TRBD1 or TRBD2 may fit D (6 bases each). The V and J ends lost 6 bases and 5 bases respectively, with 13 bases between them. The CDR3 loop spans 13 amino acids. Germline V gene data show CDR1 as SGHTA and CDR2 as FQGNSA. The CDR3 protein is CASRKGGPETQYF. The CDR3 DNA reads TGTGCCAGCAGGAAAGGGGGGCCCGAGACCCAGTACTTC.